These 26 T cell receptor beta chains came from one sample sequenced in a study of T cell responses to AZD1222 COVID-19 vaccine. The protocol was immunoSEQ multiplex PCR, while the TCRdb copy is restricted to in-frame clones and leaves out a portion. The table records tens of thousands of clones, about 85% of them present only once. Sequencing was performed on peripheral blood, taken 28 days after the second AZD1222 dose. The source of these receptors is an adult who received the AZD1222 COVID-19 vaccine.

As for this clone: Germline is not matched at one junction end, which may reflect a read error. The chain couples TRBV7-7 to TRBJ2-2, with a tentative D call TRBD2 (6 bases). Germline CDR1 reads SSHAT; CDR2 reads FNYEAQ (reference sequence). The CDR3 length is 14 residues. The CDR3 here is CASSQDYNTGELFF. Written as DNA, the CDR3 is TGTGCTAGCAGCCAGGACTACAACACCGGGGAGCTGTTTTTT.

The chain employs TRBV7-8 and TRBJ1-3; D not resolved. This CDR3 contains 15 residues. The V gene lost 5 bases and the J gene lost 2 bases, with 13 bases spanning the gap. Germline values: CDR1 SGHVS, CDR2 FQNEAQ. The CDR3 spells CASSLLVSPGNTIYF. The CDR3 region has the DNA TGTGCCAGCAGCCTATTAGTTTCCCCTGGAAACACCATATATTTT.

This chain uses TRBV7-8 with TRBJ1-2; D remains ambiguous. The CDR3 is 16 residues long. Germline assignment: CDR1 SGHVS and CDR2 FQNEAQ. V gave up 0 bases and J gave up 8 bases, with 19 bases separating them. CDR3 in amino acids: CASSLASSSSQRGYTF. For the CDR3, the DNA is TGTGCCAGCAGCTTAGCGTCGTCAAGTTCTCAGCGGGGCTACACCTTC.

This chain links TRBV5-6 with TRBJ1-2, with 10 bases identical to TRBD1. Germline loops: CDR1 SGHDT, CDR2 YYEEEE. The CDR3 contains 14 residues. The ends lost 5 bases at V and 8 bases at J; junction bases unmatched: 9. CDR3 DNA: TGTGCCAGCAGACTTGGGACAGGGGCGCGGGGCTACACCTTC. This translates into CASRLGTGARGYTF.

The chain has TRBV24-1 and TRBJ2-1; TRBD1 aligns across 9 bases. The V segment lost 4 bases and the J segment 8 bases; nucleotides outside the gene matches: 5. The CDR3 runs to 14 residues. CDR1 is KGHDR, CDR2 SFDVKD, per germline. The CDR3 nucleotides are TGTGCCACCAGTGACACAGGGGGCTTGGATGAGCAGTTCTTC. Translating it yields CATSDTGGLDEQFF.

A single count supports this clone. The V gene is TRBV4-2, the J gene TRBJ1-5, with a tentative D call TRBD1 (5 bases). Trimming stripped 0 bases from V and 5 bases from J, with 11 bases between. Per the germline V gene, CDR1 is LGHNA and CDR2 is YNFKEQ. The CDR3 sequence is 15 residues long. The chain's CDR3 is CASSQDWDGDQPQHF. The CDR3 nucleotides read TGTGCCAGCAGCCAAGATTGGGACGGGGATCAGCCCCAGCATTTT.

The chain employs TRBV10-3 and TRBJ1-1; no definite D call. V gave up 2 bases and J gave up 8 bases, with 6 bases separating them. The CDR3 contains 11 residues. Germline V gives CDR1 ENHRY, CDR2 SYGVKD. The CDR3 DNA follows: TGTGCCATCAGTGAGAGCGACGAAGCTTTCTTT. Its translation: CAISESDEAFF.

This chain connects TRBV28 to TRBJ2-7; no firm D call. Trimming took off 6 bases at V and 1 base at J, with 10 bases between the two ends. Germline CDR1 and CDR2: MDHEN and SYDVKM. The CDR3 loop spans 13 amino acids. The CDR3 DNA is TGTGCCAGCAGCCAACGAGGATCCTACGAGCAGTACTTC. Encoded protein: CASSQRGSYEQYF.

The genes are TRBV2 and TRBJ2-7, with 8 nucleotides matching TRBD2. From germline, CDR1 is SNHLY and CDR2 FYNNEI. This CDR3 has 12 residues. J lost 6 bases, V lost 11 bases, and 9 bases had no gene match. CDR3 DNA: TGTGCCTCCGAGGCGGGGGGCGGCGAGCAGTACTTC. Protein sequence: CASEAGGGEQYF. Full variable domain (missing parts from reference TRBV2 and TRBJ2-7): EPEVTQTPSHQVTQMGQEVILRCVPISNHLYFYWYRQILGQKVEFLVSFYNNEISEKSEIFDDQFSVERPDGSNFTLKIRSTKLEDSAMYFCASEAGGGEQYFGPGTRLTVT.

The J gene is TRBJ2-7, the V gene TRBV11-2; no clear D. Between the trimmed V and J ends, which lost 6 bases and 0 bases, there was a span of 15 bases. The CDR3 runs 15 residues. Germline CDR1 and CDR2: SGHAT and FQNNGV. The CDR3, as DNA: TGTGCCAGCAGGAGTCCCTCTAGGAACTCCTACGAGCAGTACTTC. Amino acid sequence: CASRSPSRNSYEQYF.

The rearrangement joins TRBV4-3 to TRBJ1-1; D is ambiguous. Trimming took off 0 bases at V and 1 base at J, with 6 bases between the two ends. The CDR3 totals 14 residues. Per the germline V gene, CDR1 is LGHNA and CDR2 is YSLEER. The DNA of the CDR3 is TGCGCCAGCAGCCAAGAATTTCCGAACACTGAAGCTTTCTTT. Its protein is CASSQEFPNTEAFF.

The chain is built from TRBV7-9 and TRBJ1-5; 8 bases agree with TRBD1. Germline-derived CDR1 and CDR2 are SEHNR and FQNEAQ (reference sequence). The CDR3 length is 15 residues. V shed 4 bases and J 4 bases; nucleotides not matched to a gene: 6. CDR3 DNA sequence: TGTGCCAGCAGCTCTACGGGACAGGATAATCAGCCCCAGCATTTT. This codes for CASSSTGQDNQPQHF.

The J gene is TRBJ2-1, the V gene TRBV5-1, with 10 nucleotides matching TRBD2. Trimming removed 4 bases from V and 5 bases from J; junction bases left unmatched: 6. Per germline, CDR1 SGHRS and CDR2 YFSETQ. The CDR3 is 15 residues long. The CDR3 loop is CASSILAGPDNEQFF. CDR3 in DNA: TGCGCCAGCAGCATACTAGCGGGACCCGACAATGAGCAGTTCTTC. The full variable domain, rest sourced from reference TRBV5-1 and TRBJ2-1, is KAGVTQTPRYLIKTRGQQVTLSCSPISGHRSVSWYQQTPGQGLQFLFEYFSETQRNKGNFPGRFSGRQFSNSRSEMNVSTLELGDSALYLCASSILAGPDNEQFFGPGTRLTVL.

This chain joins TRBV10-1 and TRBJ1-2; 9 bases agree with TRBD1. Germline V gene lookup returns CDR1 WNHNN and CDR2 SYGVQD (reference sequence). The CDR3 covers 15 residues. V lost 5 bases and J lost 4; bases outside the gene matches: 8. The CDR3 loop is CASSLTGTGSYGYTF. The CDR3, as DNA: TGCGCCAGCAGTTTAACCGGGACAGGGTCCTATGGCTACACCTTC.

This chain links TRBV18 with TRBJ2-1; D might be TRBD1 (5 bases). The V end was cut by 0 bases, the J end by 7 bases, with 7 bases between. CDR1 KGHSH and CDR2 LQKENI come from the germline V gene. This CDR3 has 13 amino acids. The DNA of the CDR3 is TGTGCCAGCTCACCACCAGGACAAAATGAGCAGTTCTTC. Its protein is CASSPPGQNEQFF.

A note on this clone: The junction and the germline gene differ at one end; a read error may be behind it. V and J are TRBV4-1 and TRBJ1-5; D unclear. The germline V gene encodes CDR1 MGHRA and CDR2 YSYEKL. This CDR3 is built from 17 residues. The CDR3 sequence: CASSQEGGTPLNRPQHF. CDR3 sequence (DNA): TGCGCCAGCAGCCAAGAAGGAGGAACTCCTCTCAATCGGCCCCAGCATTTT.

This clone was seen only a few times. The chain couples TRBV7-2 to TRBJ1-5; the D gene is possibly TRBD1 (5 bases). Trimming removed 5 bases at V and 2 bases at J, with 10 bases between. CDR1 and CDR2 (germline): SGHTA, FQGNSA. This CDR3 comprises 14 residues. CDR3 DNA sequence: TGTGCCAGCAGCATCCAGGGAGGCAATCAGCCCCAGCATTTT. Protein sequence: CASSIQGGNQPQHF.

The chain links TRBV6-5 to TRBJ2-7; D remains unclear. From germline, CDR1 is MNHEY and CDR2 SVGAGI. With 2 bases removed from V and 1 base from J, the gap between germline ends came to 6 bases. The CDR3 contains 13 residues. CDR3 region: CASSYGNSYEQYF. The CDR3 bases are TGTGCCAGCAGTTACGGGAATTCCTACGAGCAGTACTTC.

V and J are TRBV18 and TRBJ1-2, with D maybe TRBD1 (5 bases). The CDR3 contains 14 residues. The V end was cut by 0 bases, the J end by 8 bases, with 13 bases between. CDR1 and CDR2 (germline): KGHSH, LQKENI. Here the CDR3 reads CASSPPGVVRGYTF. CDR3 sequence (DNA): TGTGCCAGCTCACCACCGGGGGTCGTTCGCGGCTACACCTTC.

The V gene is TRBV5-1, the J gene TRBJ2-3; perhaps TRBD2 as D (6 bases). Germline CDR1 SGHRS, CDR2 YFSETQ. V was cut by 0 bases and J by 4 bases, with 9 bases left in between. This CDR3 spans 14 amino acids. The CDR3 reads CASSLAGEADTQYF. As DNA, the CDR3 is TGCGCCAGCAGCTTGGCGGGGGAGGCAGATACGCAGTATTTT.

This chain's CDR3 is CASSYGQGTYEQYF. The CDR3 DNA is TGTGCCAGCAGTTATGGACAGGGCACCTACGAGCAGTACTTC. The J gene is TRBJ2-7, the V gene TRBV7-3; 8 positions match TRBD1. CDR1 SGHTA and CDR2 FQGTGA come from the germline V gene. The CDR3 has 14 residues. The junction had 6 bases not matched to a gene; V was cut back by 6 bases and J by 2 bases.

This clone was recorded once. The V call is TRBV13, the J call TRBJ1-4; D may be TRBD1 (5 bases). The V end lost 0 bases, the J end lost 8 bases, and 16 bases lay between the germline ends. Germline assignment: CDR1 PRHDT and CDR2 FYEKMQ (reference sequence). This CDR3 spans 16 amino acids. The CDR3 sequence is CASSLGPAGRGEKLFF. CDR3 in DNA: TGTGCCAGCAGCTTAGGCCCGGCAGGGAGAGGGGAAAAACTGTTTTTT. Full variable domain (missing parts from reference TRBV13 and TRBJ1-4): AAGVIQSPRHLIKEKRETATLKCYPIPRHDTVYWYQQGPGQDPQFLISFYEKMQSDKGSIPDRFSAQQFSDYHSELNMSSLELGDSALYFCASSLGPAGRGEKLFFGSGTQLSVL.

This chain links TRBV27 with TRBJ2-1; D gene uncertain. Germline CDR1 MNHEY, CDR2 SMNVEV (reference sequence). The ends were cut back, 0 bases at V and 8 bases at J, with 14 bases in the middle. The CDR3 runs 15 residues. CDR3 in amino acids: CASSLSAYLRDEQFF. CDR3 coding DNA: TGTGCCAGCAGTTTATCGGCCTATCTAAGGGATGAGCAGTTCTTC.

The CDR3 protein is CASSLEPSGSSYEQYF. The DNA of the CDR3 is TGTGCCAGCAGCTTAGAGCCTAGCGGGAGCTCCTACGAGCAGTACTTC. The V and J genes are TRBV7-6 and TRBJ2-7; 10 nucleotides agree with TRBD2. V was pared by 1 base and J by 0 bases, with 3 bases of the junction left unmatched. CDR1 is SGHVS, CDR2 FNYEAQ, per germline. The CDR3 has 16 amino acids.

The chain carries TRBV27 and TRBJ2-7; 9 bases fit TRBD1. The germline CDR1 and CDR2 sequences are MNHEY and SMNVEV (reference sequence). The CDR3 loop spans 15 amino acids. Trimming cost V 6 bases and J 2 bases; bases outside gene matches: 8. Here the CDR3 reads CASRERQGGPYEQYF. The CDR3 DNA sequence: TGTGCCAGCAGGGAACGACAGGGGGGGCCCTACGAGCAGTACTTC.

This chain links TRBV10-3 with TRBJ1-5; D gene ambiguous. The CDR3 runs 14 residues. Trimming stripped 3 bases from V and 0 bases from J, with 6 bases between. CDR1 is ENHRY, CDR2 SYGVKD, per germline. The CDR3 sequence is CAISDQVSNQPQHF. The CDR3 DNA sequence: TGTGCCATCAGTGACCAGGTTAGCAATCAGCCCCAGCATTTT.